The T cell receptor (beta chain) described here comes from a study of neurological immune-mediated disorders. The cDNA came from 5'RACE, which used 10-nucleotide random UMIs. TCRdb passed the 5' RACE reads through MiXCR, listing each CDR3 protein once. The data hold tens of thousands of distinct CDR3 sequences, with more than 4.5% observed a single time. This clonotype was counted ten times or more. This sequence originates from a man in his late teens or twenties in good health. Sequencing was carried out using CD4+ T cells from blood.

The CDR3 region has the DNA TGTGCCAGCAGCGGAGACAGGGACGAAAAACTGTTTTTT. Translated: CASSGDRDEKLFF. This rearrangement joins TRBV7-2 to TRBJ1-4; 7 bases fit TRBD1. The germline V gene has CDR1 SGHTA and CDR2 FQGNSA. This CDR3 is 13 amino acids long. V lost 5 bases to trimming and J lost 8 bases; unmatched junction nucleotides: 5.